A selection of T cell receptor beta chains follows, all from one sample in a study of T cell repertoires in cytomegalovirus infection. One entry per CDR3 protein results from TCRdb running MiXCR on the reads. The sample records nearly 550,000 distinct CDR3 sequences, 16% being singletons. The specimen sequenced was CD8+ T cells from PBMCs. The receptors derive from a human donor in good health (CMV status not recorded). Some clones in this sample may be carry-over from other donors' samples. The conserved cysteine and the conserved F or W are not part of the CDR3 here.

j_call	v_call	cdr3_aa
TRBJ2-7	TRBV29-1	SVEDGGLSEQY
TRBJ2-2	TRBV27	ASSLSNLGELF
TRBJ1-6	TRBV20-1	SARDSGNSPLH
TRBJ2-3	TRBV5-4	ASSLSTSGIHTDTQY
TRBJ2-1	TRBV7-4	ASSLREPGPSYNEQF
TRBJ2-5	TRBV7-7	ASSSAGTSGQETQY
TRBJ1-1	TRBV27	AVRQGATEAF
TRBJ2-7	TRBV11-2	ASSLTHLRGQSYEQY
TRBJ2-7	TRBV7-9	ASSSQGSYEQY
TRBJ2-7	TRBV5-1	ASSPSGSGREQY
TRBJ1-1	TRBV4-2	ASSLTGQSNTEAF
TRBJ2-3	TRBV12-5	ASGLIGALTSTDTQY
TRBJ2-3	TRBV4-1	ASSQEPAGYTDTQY
TRBJ2-3	TRBV7-3	ASSLGGTGRPGDTQY
TRBJ1-1	TRBV12-3/TRBV12-4	ASTQGSTEAF
TRBJ2-3	TRBV15	ATSRPGTSTDTQY
TRBJ2-5	TRBV25-1	ASSESGLAGLQETQY
TRBJ2-5	TRBV10-2	ASSGAKETQY
TRBJ2-2	TRBV7-8	ASMSGVNTGELF
TRBJ1-5	TRBV11-3	ASSLSAESNQPQH
TRBJ2-7	TRBV7-6	ASSSQTGEKYEQY
TRBJ2-2	TRBV20-1	SGPTGQGANTGELF
TRBJ2-3	TRBV6-5	ASSYSIAGGPTDTQY
TRBJ1-2	TRBV19	ASTPTFTRDPNYGYT
TRBJ2-1	TRBV27	ASSLGASGYNEQF
TRBJ2-7	TRBV20-1	SARGTTYEQY
TRBJ1-1	TRBV20-1	SARAPGLAF
TRBJ2-7	TRBV3-1	ASSPYGQVGYEQY
TRBJ2-6	TRBV2	ASSELLTPGANVLT
TRBJ1-1	TRBV19	ASSPRGRGALGTEAF
TRBJ1-1	TRBV7-3	ASSTGTGDTEAF
TRBJ2-1	TRBV2	ASSGFSGDYNEQF
TRBJ1-1	TRBV7-9	ASSLPRTGRNTEAF
TRBJ2-7	TRBV27	ASSLGGAVGLRYEQY
TRBJ1-5	TRBV29-1	SVEQGGNQPQH
TRBJ1-6	TRBV20-1	SARVVPAQSLSPLH
TRBJ1-1	TRBV19	ASSIALNTEAF
TRBJ1-5	TRBV7-6	ASSARKGVAQPQH
TRBJ1-5	TRBV28	ASRPPRGGNQPQH
TRBJ2-7	TRBV11-2	ASSLAASGTYEQY
TRBJ1-6	TRBV7-6	ASSSDRGLSPLH
TRBJ2-3	TRBV20-1	SARDWGQGTSGRDEVADTQY
TRBJ2-4	TRBV7-9	ASSSPQREVRWNIQY
TRBJ1-5	TRBV7-6	ASSSDRDKNQPQH
TRBJ2-1	TRBV27	ASTPAGGYNEQF
TRBJ1-2	TRBV7-3	ASSLQGGPGYGYT